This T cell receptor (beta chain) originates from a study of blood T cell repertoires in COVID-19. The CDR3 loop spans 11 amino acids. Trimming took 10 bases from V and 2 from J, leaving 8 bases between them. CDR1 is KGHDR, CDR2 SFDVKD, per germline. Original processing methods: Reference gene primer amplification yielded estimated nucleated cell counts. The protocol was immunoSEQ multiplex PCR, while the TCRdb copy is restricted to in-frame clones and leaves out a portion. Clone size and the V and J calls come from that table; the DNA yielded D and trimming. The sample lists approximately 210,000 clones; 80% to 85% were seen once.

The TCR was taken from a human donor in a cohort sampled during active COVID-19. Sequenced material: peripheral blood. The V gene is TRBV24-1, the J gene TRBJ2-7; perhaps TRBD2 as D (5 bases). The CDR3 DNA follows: TGTGCCACGGGGAGCGCCTACGAGCAGTACTTC. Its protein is CATGSAYEQYF.